One and the same sample provided the 7 T cell receptor beta chains below, sequenced in a study of CD39 and CD103 CD8 tumor-infiltrating T cells. Assay used: immunoSEQ multiplex PCR; TCRdb lists only in-frame clones, some missing. The sample consists of 300 to 350 clones, around 59% of them appearing once. Source material: CD39+ CD103+ CD8+ T cells sorted from the tumor. Subset of the sample: CD103+CD39+ double-positive CD45RA- CD8 T cells. Receptor source: a human donor with head and neck squamous cell carcinoma.

CDR3: CASSLGGGRDEQYF. DNA for the CDR3: TGTGCCAGCAGCTTAGGTGGGGGCCGCGACGAGCAGTACTTC. The chain carries TRBV11-2 and TRBJ2-5, with D possibly matching TRBD1 (6 bases). The tail of the sequence fits TRBJ2-7 better, so the J call may be wrong. Germline V gene lookup returns CDR1 SGHAT and CDR2 FQNNGV. The CDR3 runs 14 residues.

This clone was detected a few times. CDR3 in amino acids: CASSPDPNGLYEQYF. DNA for the CDR3: TGTGCCAGCAGCCCAGACCCCAACGGACTCTACGAGCAGTACTTC. This chain joins TRBV9 and TRBJ2-7; possible D gene TRBD2, 5 bases. Trimming stripped 4 bases from V and 3 bases from J, with 17 bases between. Germline V CDR1 and CDR2: SGDLS, YYNGEE. This CDR3 comprises 15 residues. The whole variable domain, remainder taken from reference TRBV9 and TRBJ2-7, is DSGVTQTPKHLITATGQRVTLRCSPRSGDLSVYWYQQSLDQGLQFLIQYYNGEERAKGNILERFSAQQFPDLHSELNLSSLELGDSALYFCASSPDPNGLYEQYFGPGTRLTVT.

The rearrangement links TRBV11-2 to TRBJ2-6, with a possible D match to TRBD2 (5 bases). CDR1 and CDR2 from the germline V gene are SGHAT and FQNNGV. The CDR3 is 13 residues long. Trimming left V 1 base short and J 9 bases short, with 7 bases between. CDR3 amino acids: CASSLAGFNVLTF. CDR3 bases: TGTGCCAGCAGCTTAGCGGGGTTCAACGTCCTGACTTTC.

The chain has TRBV21-1 and TRBJ1-3. TRBV21-1 is a known pseudogene. This CDR3 has 17 residues. CDR3 nucleotide sequence: TGTGCCAGCAGCCCCGGTTTAGCTACACACGCACGAAACACCATATATTTT. Translation gives CASSPGLATHARNTIYF.

The chain couples TRBV4-2 to TRBJ1-2; TRBD1 matches at 10 bases. The CDR3 loop spans 19 amino acids. The V and J ends lost 4 bases and 1 base, in that order; junction bases with no gene match: 15. The germline V gene encodes CDR1 LGHNA and CDR2 YNFKEQ. CDR3 coding DNA: TGTGCCAGCAGCCCTCATCCCCGGGACAGGGGCTTATTTAACTATGGCTACACCTTC. Translated, it gives CASSPHPRDRGLFNYGYTF.

By sample share, this clone is large. The V and J genes are TRBV6-5 and TRBJ2-7; 10 positions match TRBD1. CDR3 length: 16 residues. Germline-derived CDR1 and CDR2 are MNHEY and SVGAGI. V lost 1 base, J lost 0 bases, and 3 bases stayed unmatched. The CDR3 bases are TGTGCCAGCAGTTACTGGACAGGGGGAAACTCCTACGAGCAGTACTTC. Translation gives CASSYWTGGNSYEQYF.

In this sample, this clone is hyperexpanded. The CDR3 DNA sequence: TGCGCCAGCAGCCTTCAATCCGGGACAGGGGGTCAGAACACTGAAGCTTTCTTT. Amino acids: CASSLQSGTGGQNTEAFF. The chain combines TRBV4-1 with TRBJ1-1; 11 positions agree with TRBD1. The CDR3 spans 18 residues. Germline V gene data show CDR1 as MGHRA and CDR2 as YSYEKL. The trim removed 4 bases at V and 1 base at J, leaving 11 bases unmatched.